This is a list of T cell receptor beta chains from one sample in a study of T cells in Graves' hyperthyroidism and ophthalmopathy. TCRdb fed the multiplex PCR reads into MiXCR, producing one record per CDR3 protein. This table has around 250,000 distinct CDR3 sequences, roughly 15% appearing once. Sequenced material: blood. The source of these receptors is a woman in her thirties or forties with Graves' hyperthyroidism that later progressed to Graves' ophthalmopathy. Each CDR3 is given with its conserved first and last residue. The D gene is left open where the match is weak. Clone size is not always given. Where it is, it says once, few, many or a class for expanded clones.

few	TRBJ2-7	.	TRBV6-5	CASSYGAGYEQYF	TGTGCCAGCAGTTACGGGGCAGGCTACGAGCAGTACTTC
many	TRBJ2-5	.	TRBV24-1	CATSDLTARETQYF	TGTGCCACCAGTGATTTGACGGCCAGGGAGACCCAGTACTTC
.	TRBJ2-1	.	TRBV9	CASSVQAVSSYNEQCF	TGTGCCAGCAGCGTACAAGCGGTCAGCTCCTACAATGAGCAGTGCTTC
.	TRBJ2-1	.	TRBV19	CASSTLPVGYNEQFF	TGTGCCAGTAGTACCCTCCCCGTGGGGTACAATGAGCAGTTCTTC
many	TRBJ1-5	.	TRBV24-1	CATSAGELNQPQHF	TGTGCCACCAGTGCAGGGGAGCTCAATCAGCCCCAGCATTTT
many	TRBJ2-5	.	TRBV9	CASSVAGDGQETQYF	TGTGCCAGCAGCGTAGCGGGGGACGGGCAAGAGACCCAGTACTTC
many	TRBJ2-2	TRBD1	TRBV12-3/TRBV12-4	CASRSGQGNTGELFF	TGTGCCAGCAGGTCGGGACAGGGAAACACCGGGGAGCTGTTTTTT
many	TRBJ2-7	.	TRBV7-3	CASSKRAGTPLYEQYF	TGTGCCAGCAGCAAGAGGGCAGGGACGCCACTCTACGAGCAGTACTTC
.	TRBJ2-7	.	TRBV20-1	CSASPVREQYF	TGCAGTGCTAGCCCCGTACGCGAGCAGTACTTC
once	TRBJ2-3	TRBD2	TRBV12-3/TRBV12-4	CASSALTSGRTDTQYF	TGTGCCAGCAGTGCGTTGACTAGCGGGAGAACAGATACGCAGTATTTT
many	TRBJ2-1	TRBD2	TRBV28	CANSKSGLAFRDEQFF	TGTGCTAACTCGAAGTCGGGACTAGCGTTTAGAGATGAGCAGTTCTTC
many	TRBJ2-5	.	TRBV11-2	CASSPTWGQETQYF	TGTGCCAGCAGCCCGACGTGGGGTCAAGAGACCCAGTACTTC
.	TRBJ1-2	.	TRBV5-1	CASSLGSRGNYGYTF	TGCGCCAGCAGCTTGGGGTCCCGAGGCAACTATGGCTACACCTTC
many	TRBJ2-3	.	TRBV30	CAWKVWGHTQYF	TGTGCCTGGAAAGTGTGGGGCCATACGCAGTATTTT
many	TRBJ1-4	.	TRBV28	CASSPRDGGNEKLFF	TGTGCCAGCAGCCCCCGGGACGGAGGGAATGAAAAACTGTTTTTT
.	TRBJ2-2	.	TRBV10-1	CASSPTRPGQLFF	TGCGCCAGCAGTCCGACCCGACCTGGGCAGCTGTTTTTT
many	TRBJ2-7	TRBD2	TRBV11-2	CASRPLASGRHREQYF	TGTGCCAGCAGACCTCTCGCTAGCGGGAGACATCGCGAGCAGTACTTC
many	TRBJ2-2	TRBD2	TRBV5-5	CASSLSSGRSTGELFF	TGTGCCAGCAGCTTGTCTAGCGGGAGGAGCACCGGGGAGCTGTTTTTT
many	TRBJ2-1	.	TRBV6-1	CASSASGSASYNEQFF	TGTGCCAGCAGTGCCAGCGGGTCAGCTTCCTACAATGAGCAGTTCTTC
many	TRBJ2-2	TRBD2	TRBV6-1	CASRGLLAGVGELFF	TGTGCCAGTCGGGGTCTGCTAGCGGGAGTCGGGGAGCTGTTTTTT
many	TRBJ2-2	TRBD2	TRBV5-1	CASSPKLATTNTGELFF	TGCGCCAGCAGCCCCAAACTAGCGACGACGAACACCGGGGAGCTGTTTTTT
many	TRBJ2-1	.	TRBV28	CASESGTPRSYNEQFF	TGTGCCAGCGAATCTGGGACACCTCGCTCCTACAATGAGCAGTTCTTC
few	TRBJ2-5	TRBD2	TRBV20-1	CVAGGRAPETQYF	TGCGTGGCGGGCGGGAGGGCCCCAGAGACCCAGTACTTC
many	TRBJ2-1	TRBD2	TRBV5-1	CASSFWRLAGLSSYNEQFF	TGCGCCAGCAGCTTTTGGAGACTAGCGGGTTTAAGCTCCTACAATGAGCAGTTCTTC
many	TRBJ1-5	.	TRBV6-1	CASFRDTGGSQPQHF	TGTGCCAGCTTCCGGGACACCGGGGGAAGTCAGCCCCAGCATTTT
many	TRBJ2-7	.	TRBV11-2	CASSPGRTYEQYF	TGTGCCAGCAGCCCGGGACGGACCTACGAGCAGTACTTC
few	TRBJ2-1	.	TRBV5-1	CASSLGVAEQLF	TGCGCCAGCAGCTTGGGGGTAGCCGAGCAGCTCTTC
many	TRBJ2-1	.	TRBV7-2	CASSSRGGEYNEQFF	TGTGCCAGCAGCAGTAGGGGGGGGGAATACAATGAGCAGTTCTTC
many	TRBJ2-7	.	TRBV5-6	CASSLGVAYEQYF	TGTGCCAGCAGCTTGGGTGTCGCCTACGAGCAGTACTTC
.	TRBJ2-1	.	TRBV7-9	CASTGDFSYNEQFF	TGTGCCAGCACTGGGGACTTTTCCTACAATGAGCAGTTCTTC
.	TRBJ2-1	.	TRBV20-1	CSPRDIVSDVWKYNEQFF	TGCAGTCCTAGAGATATAGTCTCGGACGTTTGGAAGTACAATGAGCAGTTCTTC
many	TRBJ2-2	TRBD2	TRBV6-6	CASSYFAGEDTGELFF	TGTGCCAGCAGTTATTTTGCGGGAGAGGACACCGGGGAGCTGTTTTTT
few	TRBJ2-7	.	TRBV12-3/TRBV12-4	CASSLTFSSYEQYF	TGTGCCAGCAGTTTAACTTTTTCCAGCTACGAGCAGTACTTC
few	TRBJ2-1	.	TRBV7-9	CASSLGLTAYNEQFF	TGTGCCAGCAGCTTAGGGCTGACTGCATACAATGAGCAGTTCTTC
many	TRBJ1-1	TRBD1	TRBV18	CASSPGGSKVSTEAFF	TGTGCCAGCTCCCCAGGGGGGAGTAAAGTGAGCACTGAAGCTTTCTTT
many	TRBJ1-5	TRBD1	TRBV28	CASTDRGFSSNQPQHF	TGTGCCAGCACGGACAGGGGATTTTCTAGCAATCAGCCCCAGCATTTT
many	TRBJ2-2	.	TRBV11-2	CASSLNLALEGMTGELFF	TGTGCCAGCAGCTTAAACCTAGCGTTAGAGGGGATGACCGGGGAGCTGTTTTTT
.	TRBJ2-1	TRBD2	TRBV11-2	CASSKPGLAEQFF	TGTGCCAGCAGCAAACCGGGACTAGCGGAGCAGTTCTTC
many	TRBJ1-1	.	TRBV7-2	CASSPLLFRNTEAFF	TGTGCCAGCAGCCCTCTTTTGTTTCGGAACACTGAAGCTTTCTTT
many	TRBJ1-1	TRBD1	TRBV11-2	CASSLGQVTEAFF	TGTGCCAGCAGCTTGGGACAGGTCACTGAAGCTTTCTTT
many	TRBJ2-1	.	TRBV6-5	CASSYQLAAAYNEQFF	TGTGCCAGCAGTTACCAGCTAGCCGCCGCCTACAATGAGCAGTTCTTC
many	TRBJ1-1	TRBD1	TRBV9	CASSVGDRAFNGMNTEAFF	TGTGCCAGCAGCGTAGGGGACAGGGCCTTCAACGGGATGAACACTGAAGCTTTCTTT